Listed below are T cell receptor beta chains from one sample, sequenced in a study of T-cell reconstitution after alpha-beta-depleted transplantation in children. TCRdb called the PCR reads again in MiXCR, with one record for every CDR3 protein. The sample has 200,000 to 300,000 distinct CDR3 sequences; approximately 8.9% are singletons. The material was PBMCs, mostly from graft donor cells, obtained 180 days after TCRalphabeta/CD19-depleted stem cell transplant. These receptors originate from a male patient aged 5 to 17 who had a stem cell transplant for acute lymphoblastic leukemia, so the T cells may come from the graft donor. The conserved cysteine and the conserved F or W are not part of the CDR3 here.

v_gene: TRBV9; CDR3aa: ASSVSIQGNTEAF
v_gene: TRBV12-5; CDR3aa: ASGFGLAASNQPQH
v_gene: TRBV6-5; CDR3aa: ASSYSWMGTDTQY
v_gene: TRBV20-1; CDR3aa: SALGTSTEAF
v_gene: TRBV28; CDR3aa: ASSLSGGEQETQY
v_gene: TRBV6-1; CDR3aa: ASRDRPSYGYT
v_gene: TRBV10-3; CDR3aa: AIRDSNQPQH
v_gene: TRBV7-9; CDR3aa: ASRGEFDYEQY
v_gene: TRBV6-1; CDR3aa: ASRPEDRVSYEQY
v_gene: TRBV6-2/TRBV6-3; CDR3aa: ASKGDSSYEQY
v_gene: TRBV6-1; CDR3aa: ASSDGHYGGQF
v_gene: TRBV6-2/TRBV6-3; CDR3aa: ASSYPDRGFQETQY
v_gene: TRBV29-1; CDR3aa: SVGPGQGFPDTQY
v_gene: TRBV19; CDR3aa: ASKGRGDTEAF
v_gene: TRBV6-1; CDR3aa: ASRTSGHNEQF
v_gene: TRBV20-1; CDR3aa: SARPDWSSYEQY
v_gene: TRBV29-1; CDR3aa: SVAGVGLVDTGELF
v_gene: TRBV12-5; CDR3aa: ASGLGTGDGFVEQY
v_gene: TRBV7-9; CDR3aa: ASSHGTSGKNAETQY
v_gene: TRBV10-3; CDR3aa: ATAREGTINTGELF
v_gene: TRBV5-1; CDR3aa: ASSGELAGIGERRTQY
v_gene: TRBV25-1; CDR3aa: ASVTGETDTQY
v_gene: TRBV7-2; CDR3aa: ASSLRMAGGQPQH
v_gene: TRBV28; CDR3aa: ASNPLGVAGLQETQY
v_gene: TRBV5-5; CDR3aa: ASTPLSLAGYNEQF
v_gene: TRBV7-9; CDR3aa: ASSLQVYEQY
v_gene: TRBV24-1; CDR3aa: ATSDLRQGGYNEQF
v_gene: TRBV30; CDR3aa: AWEGGTGELF
v_gene: TRBV6-5; CDR3aa: ASSYTRTGAVEAF
v_gene: TRBV27; CDR3aa: ASSRVWRSQETQY
v_gene: TRBV28; CDR3aa: ASSLIRGRGSPLH
v_gene: TRBV20-1; CDR3aa: SARTSGRGGQY
v_gene: TRBV20-1; CDR3aa: RSGGGDTQY
v_gene: TRBV18; CDR3aa: ASSPQSRGETQY
v_gene: TRBV7-2; CDR3aa: ASSPGEAPREGTDTQY
v_gene: TRBV20-1; CDR3aa: SAPGTGSGNTIY
v_gene: TRBV12-3/TRBV12-4; CDR3aa: ASSLQETQY
v_gene: TRBV10-3; CDR3aa: ANRGHVNTEAF
v_gene: TRBV19; CDR3aa: ASSARTEAF